The 13 T cell receptor beta chains given below trace back to one sample, sequenced in a study of T-cell memory formation after mild COVID-19. TCRdb reprocessed the 5' RACE reads via MiXCR and lists one record per CDR3 protein. The repertoire holds about 110,000 distinct CDR3 sequences, with 15% to 20% as singletons. The sample consisted of PBMCs or a T cell subset sorted from them (not recorded which). The receptors were gathered from a man younger than 35 who had mild COVID-19 (a few samples of this study predate the infection). Cell type and time point are not known.

This clonotype was observed a few times. V is TRBV5-1 and J is TRBJ2-3; 8 bases map to TRBD2. This CDR3 is built from 16 residues. Germline-derived CDR1 and CDR2 are SGHRS and YFSETQ. Germline trimming cut 9 bases from V and 4 bases from J; bases unmatched to any gene: 16. The CDR3 coding sequence is TGCGCCATCTCCTACGGACTAGCCGATGGTCCAGATACGCAGTATTTT. Its translation is CAISYGLADGPDTQYF.

The chain couples TRBV7-2 to TRBJ1-2; weak D call: TRBD1 (5 bases). Germline V gives CDR1 SGHTA, CDR2 FQGNSA. Trimming took off 10 bases at V and 9 bases at J, with 24 bases between the two ends. The CDR3 is 14 amino acids. CDR3 amino acids: CATLGGETRYRYTF. The CDR3 bases are TGTGCCACCCTCGGGGGGGAAACAAGATATCGCTACACCTTC.

The table lists this clonotype with a few counts. This sequence joins TRBV13 and TRBJ2-5, with TRBD1 as a possible D gene (5 bases). V lost 4 bases to trimming and J lost 7 bases, with 16 bases between them. CDR3 length equals 14 residues. From germline, CDR1 is PRHDT and CDR2 FYEKMQ (reference sequence). Written as DNA, the CDR3 is TGTGCCAGCAGCTGGTGGGGCAGAACGGGGACCCAGTACTTC. Protein product: CASSWWGRTGTQYF.

A few counts support this clonotype. The chain combines TRBV5-1 with TRBJ2-7, with D tentatively TRBD1 (6 bases). This CDR3 is 14 amino acids long. Between the trimmed V and J ends, which lost 1 base and 0 bases, there was a span of 8 bases. CDR1 is SGHRS and CDR2 is YFSETQ in the germline V gene. CDR3 sequence: CASSLLGGSYEQYF. The CDR3 DNA is TGCGCCAGCAGCTTGCTAGGGGGCTCCTACGAGCAGTACTTC. The entire variable domain, with the rest obtained from reference TRBV5-1 and TRBJ2-7, is as follows: KAGVTQTPRYLIKTRGQQVTLSCSPISGHRSVSWYQQTPGQGLQFLFEYFSETQRNKGNFPGRFSGRQFSNSRSEMNVSTLELGDSALYLCASSLLGGSYEQYFGPGTRLTVT.

This clonotype was detected a few times. The chain links TRBV5-1 to TRBJ2-3; unclear D gene. CDR3 length equals 14 residues. Trimming cost V 1 base and J 2 bases, with 8 bases left between them. Germline loops: CDR1 SGHRS, CDR2 YFSETQ. The CDR3, as DNA: TGCGCCAGCAGCTTGCCAGGCGCCACAGATACGCAGTATTTT. Its translation is CASSLPGATDTQYF.

The J gene is TRBJ2-3, the V gene TRBV5-1, with D perhaps matching TRBD1 (5 bases). CDR1 is SGHRS and CDR2 is YFSETQ in the germline V gene. The CDR3 totals 15 residues. V gave up 4 bases and J gave up 5 bases, with 17 bases separating them. CDR3 nucleotides: TGCGCCAGCAGCCTACAGTGGGGTAGGGGAGATACGCAGTATTTT. The encoded protein is CASSLQWGRGDTQYF. Full variable domain (rest looked up from reference TRBV5-1 and TRBJ2-3): KAGVTQTPRYLIKTRGQQVTLSCSPISGHRSVSWYQQTPGQGLQFLFEYFSETQRNKGNFPGRFSGRQFSNSRSEMNVSTLELGDSALYLCASSLQWGRGDTQYFGPGTRLTVL.

This rearrangement joins TRBV14 to TRBJ2-3; unclear D gene. V was pared by 1 base and J by 4 bases, with 3 bases between. Germline lookup yields CDR1 SGHDN and CDR2 FVKESK. The CDR3 has 12 residues. The CDR3 is CASSQGSDTQYF. CDR3 nucleotide sequence: TGTGCCAGCAGCCAAGGGTCAGATACGCAGTATTTT.

This CDR3 reads CASSDGDNSPLHF. DNA for the CDR3: TGTGCCAGCAGCGACGGGGATAATTCACCCCTCCACTTT. This chain links TRBV9 with TRBJ1-6; no clear D gene. The germline V gene encodes CDR1 SGDLS and CDR2 YYNGEE. The CDR3 sequence is 13 residues long. Trimming pared 3 bases from V and 5 bases from J, leaving 6 bases between.

V gene TRBV7-2 combines with J gene TRBJ1-1; the D is unclear. V lost 1 base and J 0 bases, leaving 9 bases between the germline ends. Germline V gene sequence: CDR1 SGHTA, CDR2 FQGNSA. The CDR3 runs to 15 residues. The CDR3 DNA reads as TGTGCCAGCAGCTTAGGTCCCAGCTTGAACACTGAAGCTTTCTTT. Translation gives CASSLGPSLNTEAFF.

Only a few counts were recorded for this clonotype. The rearrangement links TRBV6-2 or TRBV6-3 to TRBJ2-3, with D tentatively TRBD2 (5 bases). From germline, CDR1 is MNHEY and CDR2 SVGEGT. The CDR3 contains 14 residues. V shed 10 bases and J shed 0 bases, with 14 bases lying between them. The CDR3: CATKTSGSTDTQYF. CDR3 nucleotides: TGTGCCACCAAGACCTCGGGGAGCACAGATACGCAGTATTTT.

This clonotype has only a few counts. The chain couples TRBV27 to TRBJ2-3; D unclear. Germline CDR1 MNHEY, CDR2 SMNVEV (reference sequence). Trimming removed 0 bases at V and 0 bases at J, with 10 bases between. The CDR3 runs 16 residues. CDR3 residues: CASSLSRHSSTDTQYF. CDR3 sequence (DNA): TGTGCCAGCAGTTTATCCAGGCATTCTAGCACAGATACGCAGTATTTT.

The chain joins TRBV6-1 to TRBJ2-3, with 7 bases that match TRBD1. Germline values: CDR1 MNHNS, CDR2 SASEGT. The V and J ends lost 5 bases and 2 bases, in that order; junction bases with no gene match: 4. The CDR3 is made up of 14 amino acids. The CDR3 coding sequence is TGTGCCAGCAGTTCGGGACAGTACACAGATACGCAGTATTTT. Its translation: CASSSGQYTDTQYF.

Within the sample, this clonotype is medium-sized. This sequence joins TRBV24-1 and TRBJ2-7; TRBD1 matches 10 bases. The J segment lost 3 bases and the V segment lost 12 bases, leaving 13 bases of the junction unmatched. The CDR3 spans 15 residues. CDR1 and CDR2 (germline): KGHDR, SFDVKD. Here the CDR3 DNA reads TGTGCCCCCCAGGCTCGGGACAGGGGACTCTACGAGCAGTACGTC. Translating it yields CAPQARDRGLYEQYV.